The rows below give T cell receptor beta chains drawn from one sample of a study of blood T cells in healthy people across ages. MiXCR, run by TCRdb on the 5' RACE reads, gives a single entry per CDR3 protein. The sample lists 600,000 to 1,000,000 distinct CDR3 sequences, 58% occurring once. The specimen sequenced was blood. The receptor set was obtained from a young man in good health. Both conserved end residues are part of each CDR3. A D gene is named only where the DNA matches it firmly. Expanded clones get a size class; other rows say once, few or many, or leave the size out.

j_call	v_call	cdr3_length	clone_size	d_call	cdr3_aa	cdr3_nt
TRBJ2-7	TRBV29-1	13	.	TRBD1	CSVAQGQGYEQYF	TGCAGCGTCGCCCAGGGACAGGGGTACGAGCAGTACTTC
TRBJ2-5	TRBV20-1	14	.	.	CSASVAGTYNEQYF	TGCAGTGCTAGTGTGGCCGGGACATACAATGAGCAGTACTTC
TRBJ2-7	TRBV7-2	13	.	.	CASSAVGTYEQYF	TGTGCCAGCAGCGCGGTCGGTACCTACGAGCAGTACTTC
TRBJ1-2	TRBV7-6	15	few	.	CASSLGRIGVDGYTF	TGTGCCAGCAGCTTAGGGCGCATAGGGGTAGATGGCTACACCTTC
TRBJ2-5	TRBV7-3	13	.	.	CASSVSYRETQYF	TGTGCCAGCAGCGTATCCTACCGAGAGACCCAGTACTTC
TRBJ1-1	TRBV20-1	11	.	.	CSAPGQCEAFF	TGCAGTGCTCCAGGACAGTGTGAAGCTTTCTTT
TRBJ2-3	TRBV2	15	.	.	CASSVWSGNTDTQYF	TGTGCCAGCAGTGTCTGGTCGGGGAACACAGATACGCAGTATTTT
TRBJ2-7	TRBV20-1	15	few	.	CSARLLGGRHYEQYF	TGCAGTGCTAGGCTCCTTGGGGGGAGACACTACGAGCAGTACTTC
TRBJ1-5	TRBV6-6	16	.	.	CASSYSAAGIHQPQHF	TGTGCCAGCAGTTACTCGGCGGCTGGGATCCATCAGCCCCAGCATTTT
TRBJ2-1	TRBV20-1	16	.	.	CSARDPSGTFYNEQFF	TGCAGTGCTAGAGACCCAAGTGGCACATTCTACAATGAGCAGTTCTTC
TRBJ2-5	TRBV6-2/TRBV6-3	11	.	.	CASRENGAQYF	TGTGCCAGCCGAGAGAATGGGGCCCAGTACTTC
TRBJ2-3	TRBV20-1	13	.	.	CSPRGAITDTQYF	TGCAGTCCCAGGGGGGCCATAACAGATACGCAGTATTTT
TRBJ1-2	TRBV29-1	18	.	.	CSVEGGVQTTRAEGGYTF	TGCAGCGTTGAAGGAGGGGTACAGACAACCAGGGCGGAGGGTGGCTACACCTTC
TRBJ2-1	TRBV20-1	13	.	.	CSARWGAENEQFF	TGCAGTGCTAGGTGGGGGGCGGAAAATGAGCAGTTCTTC
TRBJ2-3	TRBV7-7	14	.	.	CASSHGSHEDTQYF	TGTGCCAGCAGCCACGGTAGTCACGAAGATACGCAGTATTTT
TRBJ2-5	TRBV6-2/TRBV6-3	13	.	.	CASSARIQETQYF	TGTGCCAGCAGTGCCCGGATCCAAGAGACCCAGTACTTC
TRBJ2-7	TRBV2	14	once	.	CASSVNDLRREQYF	TGTGCCAGCAGTGTGAATGACTTAAGAAGGGAGCAGTACTTC
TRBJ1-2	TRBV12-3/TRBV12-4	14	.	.	CASSFVRGDYGYTF	TGTGCCAGCAGTTTCGTCCGGGGGGACTATGGCTACACCTTC
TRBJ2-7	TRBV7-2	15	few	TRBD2	CASSFSGGPNYEQYF	TGTGCCAGCAGCTTTAGCGGGGGGCCCAACTACGAGCAGTACTTC
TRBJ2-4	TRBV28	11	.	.	CASSLAKIQYF	TGTGCCAGCAGCCTAGCGAAAATTCAGTACTTC
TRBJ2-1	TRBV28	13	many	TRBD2	CATTGGGHNEQFF	TGTGCCACCACGGGGGGAGGGCACAATGAGCAGTTCTTC
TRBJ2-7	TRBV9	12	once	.	CASSPSEVEQYF	TGTGCCAGCAGCCCCTCTGAGGTCGAGCAGTACTTC
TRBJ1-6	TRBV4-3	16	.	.	CASSRSSGIYNSPLHF	TGCGCCAGCAGCCGATCGTCGGGGATCTATAATTCACCCCTCCACTTT
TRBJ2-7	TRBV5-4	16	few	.	CASSLDGLRASYEQYF	TGTGCCAGCAGCTTGGACGGGCTGCGGGCCTCCTACGAGCAGTACTTC
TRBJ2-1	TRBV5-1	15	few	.	CASSLVVGLSNEQFF	TGCGCCAGCAGCTTGGTCGTGGGACTGAGCAATGAGCAGTTCTTC
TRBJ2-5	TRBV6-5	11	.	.	CASKDGGTQYF	TGTGCCAGCAAAGACGGAGGTACCCAGTACTTC
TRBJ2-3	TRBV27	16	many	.	CASSLGIGPSTDTQYF	TGTGCCAGCAGTTTAGGGATAGGACCAAGCACAGATACGCAGTATTTT
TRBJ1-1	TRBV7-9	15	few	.	CASRIPGTRNTEAFF	TGTGCCAGCAGGATCCCCGGGACACGGAACACTGAAGCTTTCTTT
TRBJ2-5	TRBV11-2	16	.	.	CTSSFGTRAVAGTQYF	TGTACCAGCAGCTTTGGGACTCGAGCGGTCGCGGGGACCCAGTACTTC
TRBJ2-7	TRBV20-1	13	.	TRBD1	CSARDDRGREQYF	TGCAGTGCTAGAGACGACAGGGGAAGGGAGCAGTACTTC
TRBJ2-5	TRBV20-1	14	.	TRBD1	CSARARTGQETQYF	TGCAGTGCTAGAGCCCGGACAGGGCAAGAGACCCAGTACTTC
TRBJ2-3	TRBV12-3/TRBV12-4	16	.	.	CASSFIRRTGTDTQYF	TGTGCCAGCAGTTTTATAAGACGGACCGGCACAGATACGCAGTATTTT
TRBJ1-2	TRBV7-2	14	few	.	CASSQDSNNYGYTF	TGTGCCAGCAGCCAGGACAGCAATAACTATGGCTACACCTTC
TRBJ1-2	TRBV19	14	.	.	CASTYSGTPYGYTF	TGTGCCAGTACCTATTCCGGGACACCCTATGGCTACACCTTC
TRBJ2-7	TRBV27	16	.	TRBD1	CASSLSFGDSTDEQYF	TGTGCCAGCAGTTTATCCTTCGGGGACAGCACCGACGAGCAGTACTTC
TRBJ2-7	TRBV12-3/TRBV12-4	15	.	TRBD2	CASSSRLANTYEQYF	TGTGCCAGCAGTTCTAGACTAGCCAATACCTACGAGCAGTACTTC
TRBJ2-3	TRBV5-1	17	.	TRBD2	CASSLGPLAGASDTQYF	TGCGCCAGCAGCTTAGGACCCCTAGCGGGGGCCTCAGATACGCAGTATTTT
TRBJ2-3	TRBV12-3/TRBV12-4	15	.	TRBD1	CASSLGTGVSDTQYF	TGTGCCAGCAGTTTAGGGACAGGGGTATCGGATACGCAGTATTTT
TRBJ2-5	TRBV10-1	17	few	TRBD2	CASSDATSGNWKKTQYF	TGCGCCAGCAGTGATGCGACTAGCGGGAATTGGAAGAAGACCCAGTACTTC
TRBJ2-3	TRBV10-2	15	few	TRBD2	CASSPGREAGDTQYF	TGCGCCAGCAGTCCGGGACGGGAGGCTGGAGATACGCAGTATTTT
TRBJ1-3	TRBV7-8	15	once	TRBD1	CASSPRTGAGNTIYF	TGTGCCAGCAGCCCCAGGACAGGAGCTGGAAACACCATATATTTT
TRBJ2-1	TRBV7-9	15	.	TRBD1	CASTHTGQGYNEQFF	TGTGCCAGCACCCATACGGGACAGGGGTACAATGAGCAGTTCTTC
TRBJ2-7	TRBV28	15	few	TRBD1	CASRASTGASYEQYF	TGTGCCAGCAGAGCCTCGACAGGGGCCTCCTACGAGCAGTACTTC
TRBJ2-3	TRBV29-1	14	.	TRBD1	CSIHGTGSADTQYF	TGCAGCATCCACGGGACAGGGAGCGCAGATACGCAGTATTTT
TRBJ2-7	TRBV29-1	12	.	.	CSATGDSYEQYF	TGCAGCGCGACCGGGGACTCCTACGAGCAGTACTTC
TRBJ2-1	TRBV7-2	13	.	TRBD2	CASRSSGNGKQFF	TGTGCCAGCAGGTCTAGCGGGAACGGGAAGCAGTTCTTC
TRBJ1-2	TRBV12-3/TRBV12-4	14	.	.	CASTPQGSNYGYTF	TGTGCCAGCACCCCCCAGGGTTCTAACTATGGCTACACCTTC
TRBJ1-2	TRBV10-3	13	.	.	CAISELIGQGYTF	TGTGCCATCAGTGAGCTCATCGGACAGGGCTACACCTTC
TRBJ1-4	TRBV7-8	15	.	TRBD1	CASSSRDRANEKLFF	TGTGCCAGCAGTTCACGCGACAGGGCAAATGAAAAACTGTTTTTT
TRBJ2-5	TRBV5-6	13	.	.	CASSLLGEGTQYF	TGTGCCAGCAGCTTGTTGGGAGAAGGGACCCAGTACTTC
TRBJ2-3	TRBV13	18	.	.	CASSLSKSSSSLIYTQYF	TGTGCCAGCAGCTTATCCAAAAGTAGTTCCTCACTTATCTATACGCAGTATTTT
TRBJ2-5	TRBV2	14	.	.	CASSGRLPQESQYF	TGTGCCAGCAGTGGTCGGCTGCCTCAAGAGTCCCAGTACTTC
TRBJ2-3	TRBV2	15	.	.	CASRGTDRNKDTQYF	TGTGCCAGCAGAGGAACAGACAGAAACAAGGATACGCAGTATTTT
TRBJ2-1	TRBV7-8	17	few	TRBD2	CASSSATSGASYNEQFF	TGTGCCAGCAGCTCCGCGACTAGCGGGGCCTCCTACAATGAGCAGTTCTTC
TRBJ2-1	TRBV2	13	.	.	CASSKTGNNEQFF	TGTGCCAGCAGTAAAACCGGGAACAATGAGCAGTTCTTC